This T cell receptor (beta chain) was profiled in a study of T cell changes during pregnancy in multiple sclerosis. This CDR3 region has 15 residues. The germline V gene encodes CDR1 SGHRS and CDR2 YFSETQ. V gave up 1 base and J gave up 6 bases; unmatched junction bases: 6. TCRdb's table, derived via immunoSEQ multiplex PCR, lists solely in-frame clones and lacks some. The sample consists of about 53,000 clones, around 90% of them appearing once. V usage is TRBV5-1 and J usage is TRBJ1-2; 10 bases match TRBD1. The sample here was CD4+ T cells from peripheral blood mononuclear cells, taken in the third trimester of pregnancy. This clonotype was sampled from a female donor with multiple sclerosis, enrolled in a pregnancy study. CDR3 nucleotides: TGCGCCAGCAGCTTGTTACAGACAGGGGGCCATGGCTACACCTTC. This codes for CASSLLQTGGHGYTF.